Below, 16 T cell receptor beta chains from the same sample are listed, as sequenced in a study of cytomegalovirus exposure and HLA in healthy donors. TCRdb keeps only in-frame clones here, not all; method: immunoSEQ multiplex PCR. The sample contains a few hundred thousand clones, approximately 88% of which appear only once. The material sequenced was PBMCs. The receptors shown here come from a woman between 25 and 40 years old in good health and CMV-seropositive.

The CDR3 region has the DNA TGTGCCAGCAGTCATGAGGTGGGGGCGAGCTACGAGCAGTACTTC. Its translation is CASSHEVGASYEQYF. This chain joins TRBV7-6 and TRBJ2-7, with D tentatively TRBD1 (6 bases). With 6 bases removed from V and 3 bases from J, the gap between germline ends came to 18 bases. Germline V gene lookup returns CDR1 SGHVS and CDR2 FNYEAQ. The CDR3 is made up of 15 amino acids.

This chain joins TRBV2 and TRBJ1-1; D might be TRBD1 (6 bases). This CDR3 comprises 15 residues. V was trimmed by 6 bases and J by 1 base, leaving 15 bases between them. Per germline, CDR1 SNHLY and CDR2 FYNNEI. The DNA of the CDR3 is TGTGCCAGCAGGGTCAGAGGGACACCGAACACTGAAGCTTTCTTT. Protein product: CASRVRGTPNTEAFF.

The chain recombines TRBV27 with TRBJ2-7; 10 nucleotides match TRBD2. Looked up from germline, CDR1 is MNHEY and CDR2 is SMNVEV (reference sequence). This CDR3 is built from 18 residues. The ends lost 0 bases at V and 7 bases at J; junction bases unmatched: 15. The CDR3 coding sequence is TGTGCCAGCAGTTTATCGATAGGAGAAGCGGGAGGGCTTGCAGAGCAGTACTTC. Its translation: CASSLSIGEAGGLAEQYF.

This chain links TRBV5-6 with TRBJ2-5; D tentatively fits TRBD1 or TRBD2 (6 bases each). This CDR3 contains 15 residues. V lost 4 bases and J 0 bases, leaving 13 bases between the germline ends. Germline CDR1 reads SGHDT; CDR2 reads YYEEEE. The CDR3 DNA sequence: TGTGCCAGCAGCCCCGGGGGCAAGTACCAAGAGACCCAGTACTTC. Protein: CASSPGGKYQETQYF.

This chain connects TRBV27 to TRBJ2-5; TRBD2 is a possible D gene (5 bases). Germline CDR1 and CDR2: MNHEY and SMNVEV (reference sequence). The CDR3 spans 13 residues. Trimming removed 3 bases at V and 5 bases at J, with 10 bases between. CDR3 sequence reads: CASSFRRDETQYF. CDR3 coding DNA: TGTGCCAGCAGTTTCCGCCGGGATGAGACCCAGTACTTC.

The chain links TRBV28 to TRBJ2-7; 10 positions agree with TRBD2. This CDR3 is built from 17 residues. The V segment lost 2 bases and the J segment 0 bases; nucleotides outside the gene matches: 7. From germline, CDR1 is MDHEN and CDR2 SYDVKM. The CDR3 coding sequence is TGTGCCAGCAGTTTAAGTCTAGCGGGAGCCTTCTCCTACGAGCAGTACTTC. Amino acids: CASSLSLAGAFSYEQYF.

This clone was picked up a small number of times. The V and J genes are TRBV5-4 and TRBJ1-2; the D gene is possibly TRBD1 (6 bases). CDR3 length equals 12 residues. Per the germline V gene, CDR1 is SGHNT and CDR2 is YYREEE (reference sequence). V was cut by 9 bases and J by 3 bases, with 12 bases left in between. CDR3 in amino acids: CATTGFDYGYTF. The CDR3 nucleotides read TGTGCCACTACAGGGTTTGACTATGGCTACACCTTC.

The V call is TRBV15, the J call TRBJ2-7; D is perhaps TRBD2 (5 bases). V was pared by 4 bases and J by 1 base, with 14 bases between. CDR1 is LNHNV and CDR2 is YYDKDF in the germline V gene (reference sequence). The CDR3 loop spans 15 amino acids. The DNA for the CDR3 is TGTGCCACCAGCACCCCCAAACGGGGATCCTACGAGCAGTACTTC. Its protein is CATSTPKRGSYEQYF.

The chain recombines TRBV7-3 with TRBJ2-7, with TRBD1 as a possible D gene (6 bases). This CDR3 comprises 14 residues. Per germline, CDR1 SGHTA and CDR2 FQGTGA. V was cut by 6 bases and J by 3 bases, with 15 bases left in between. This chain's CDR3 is CASRSRDTSYEQYF. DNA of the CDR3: TGTGCCAGCAGGTCCCGGGACACCAGCTACGAGCAGTACTTC.

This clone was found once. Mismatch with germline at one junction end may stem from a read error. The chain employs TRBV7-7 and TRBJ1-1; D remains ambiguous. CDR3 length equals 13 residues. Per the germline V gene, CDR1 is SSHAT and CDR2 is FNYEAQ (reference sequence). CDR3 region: CASSLNRNTEAFF. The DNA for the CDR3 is TGTGCTAGCAGCCTAAACAGGAACACTGAAGCTTTCTTT.

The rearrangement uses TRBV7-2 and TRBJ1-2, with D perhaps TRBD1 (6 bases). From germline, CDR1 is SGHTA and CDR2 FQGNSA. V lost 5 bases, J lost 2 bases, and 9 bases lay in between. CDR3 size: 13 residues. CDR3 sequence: CASSPGQNYGYTF. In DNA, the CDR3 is TGTGCCAGCAGCCCGGGACAAAACTATGGCTACACCTTC.

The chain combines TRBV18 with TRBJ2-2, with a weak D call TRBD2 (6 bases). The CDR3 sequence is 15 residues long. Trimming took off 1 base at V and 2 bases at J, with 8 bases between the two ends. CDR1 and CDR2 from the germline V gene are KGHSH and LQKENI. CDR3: CASSPQEGNTGELFF. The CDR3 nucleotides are TGTGCCAGCTCACCACAGGAGGGAAACACCGGGGAGCTGTTTTTT.

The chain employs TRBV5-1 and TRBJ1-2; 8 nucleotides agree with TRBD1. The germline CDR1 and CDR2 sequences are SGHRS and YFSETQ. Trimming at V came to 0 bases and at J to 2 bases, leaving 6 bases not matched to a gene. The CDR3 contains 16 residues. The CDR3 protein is CASSLGGTGLNYGYTF. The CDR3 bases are TGCGCCAGCAGCTTGGGGGGGACAGGTTTGAACTATGGCTACACCTTC.

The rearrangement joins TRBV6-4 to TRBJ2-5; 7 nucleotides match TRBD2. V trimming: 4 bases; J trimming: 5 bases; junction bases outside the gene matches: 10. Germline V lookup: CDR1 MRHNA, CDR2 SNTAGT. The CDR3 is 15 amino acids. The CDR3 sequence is CASSARAGEGETQYF. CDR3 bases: TGTGCCAGCAGTGCCCGGGCGGGAGAGGGGGAGACCCAGTACTTC.

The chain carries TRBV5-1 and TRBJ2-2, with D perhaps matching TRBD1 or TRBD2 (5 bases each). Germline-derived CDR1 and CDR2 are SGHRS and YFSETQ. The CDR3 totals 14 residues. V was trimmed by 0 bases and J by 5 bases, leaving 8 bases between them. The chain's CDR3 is CASSLAGATGELFF. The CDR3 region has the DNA TGCGCCAGCAGCTTGGCCGGGGCGACCGGGGAGCTGTTTTTT.

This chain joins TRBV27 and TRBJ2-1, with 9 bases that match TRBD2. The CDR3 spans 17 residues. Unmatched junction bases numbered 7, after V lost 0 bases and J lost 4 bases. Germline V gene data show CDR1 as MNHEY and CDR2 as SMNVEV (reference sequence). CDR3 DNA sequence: TGTGCCAGCAGTTTATCGATATTGGCGGGAGGGTACAATGAGCAGTTCTTC. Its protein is CASSLSILAGGYNEQFF.